This TCR beta chain was obtained from a study of cytomegalovirus exposure and HLA in healthy donors. Overall study: Within the Caucasian-associated ancestry cluster were roughly 82% of the approximately 400 genotyped donors. Study results and caveats: Rare TCR sequences dominated, though some public TCRs recurred in many donors.

V trimming: 4 bases; J trimming: 10 bases; junction bases outside the gene matches: 4. The CDR3 runs 14 residues. Germline loops: CDR1 MNHEY, CDR2 SVGAGI. Donors were nominally healthy when sampled, though unrecorded immune exposures were likely. Details on this clone: Its antigen remains unidentified.

Both 60 Vbeta primers and 13 Jbeta primers went into the PCR. TCRdb's table, derived via immunoSEQ multiplex PCR, lists solely in-frame clones and lacks some. In the table there are roughly 100,000 clones, about 80% of which are singletons. Input material: PBMCs. This TCR came from a man aged 35 to 55 in good health and CMV-seronegative. J is TRBJ1-6 and V is TRBV6-5; 10 nucleotides line up with TRBD1. CDR3: CASSWPGQGSPLHF. For the CDR3, the DNA is TGTGCCAGCAGTTGGCCGGGACAGGGGTCACCCCTCCACTTT.